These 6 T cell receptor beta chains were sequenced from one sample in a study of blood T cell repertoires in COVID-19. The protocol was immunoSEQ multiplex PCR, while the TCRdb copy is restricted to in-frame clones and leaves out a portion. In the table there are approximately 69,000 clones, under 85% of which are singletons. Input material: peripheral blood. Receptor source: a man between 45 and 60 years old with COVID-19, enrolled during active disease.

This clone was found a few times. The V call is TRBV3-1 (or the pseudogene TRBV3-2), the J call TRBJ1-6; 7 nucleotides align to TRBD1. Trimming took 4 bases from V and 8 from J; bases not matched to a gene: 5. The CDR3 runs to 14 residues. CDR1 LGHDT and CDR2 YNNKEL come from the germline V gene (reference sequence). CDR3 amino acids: CASSRQGWDSPLHF. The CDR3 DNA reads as TGTGCCAGCAGCCGACAGGGTTGGGATTCACCCCTCCACTTT.

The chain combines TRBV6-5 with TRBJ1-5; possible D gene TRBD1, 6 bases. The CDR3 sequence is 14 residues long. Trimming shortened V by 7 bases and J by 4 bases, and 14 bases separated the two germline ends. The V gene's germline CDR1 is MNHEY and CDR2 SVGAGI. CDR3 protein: CASTITGKNQPQHF. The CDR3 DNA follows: TGTGCCAGCACGATTACAGGGAAAAATCAGCCCCAGCATTTT.

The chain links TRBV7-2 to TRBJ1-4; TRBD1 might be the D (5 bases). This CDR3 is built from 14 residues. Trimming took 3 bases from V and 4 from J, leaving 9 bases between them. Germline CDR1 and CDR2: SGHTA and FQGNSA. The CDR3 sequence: CASSFQGGNEKLFF. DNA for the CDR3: TGTGCCAGCAGCTTTCAGGGTGGTAATGAAAAACTGTTTTTT.

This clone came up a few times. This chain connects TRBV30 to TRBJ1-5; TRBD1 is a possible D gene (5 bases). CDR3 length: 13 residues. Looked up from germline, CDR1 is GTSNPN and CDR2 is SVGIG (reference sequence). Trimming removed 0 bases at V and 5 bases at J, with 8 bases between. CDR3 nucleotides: TGTGCCTGGAGTGTAAGGGGATATCAGCCCCAGCATTTT. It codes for CAWSVRGYQPQHF.

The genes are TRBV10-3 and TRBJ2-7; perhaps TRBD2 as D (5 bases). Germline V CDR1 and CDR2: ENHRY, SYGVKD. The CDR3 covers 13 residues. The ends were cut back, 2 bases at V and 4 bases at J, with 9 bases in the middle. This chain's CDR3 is CAISEPSGYEQYF. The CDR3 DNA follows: TGTGCCATCAGTGAGCCATCGGGGTACGAGCAGTACTTC.

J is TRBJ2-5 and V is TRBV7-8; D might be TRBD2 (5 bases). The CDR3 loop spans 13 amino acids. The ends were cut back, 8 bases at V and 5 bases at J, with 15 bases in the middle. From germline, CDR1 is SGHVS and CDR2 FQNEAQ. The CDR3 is CASGGRVRETQYF. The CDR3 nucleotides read TGTGCCAGCGGAGGAAGGGTCCGGGAGACCCAGTACTTC.